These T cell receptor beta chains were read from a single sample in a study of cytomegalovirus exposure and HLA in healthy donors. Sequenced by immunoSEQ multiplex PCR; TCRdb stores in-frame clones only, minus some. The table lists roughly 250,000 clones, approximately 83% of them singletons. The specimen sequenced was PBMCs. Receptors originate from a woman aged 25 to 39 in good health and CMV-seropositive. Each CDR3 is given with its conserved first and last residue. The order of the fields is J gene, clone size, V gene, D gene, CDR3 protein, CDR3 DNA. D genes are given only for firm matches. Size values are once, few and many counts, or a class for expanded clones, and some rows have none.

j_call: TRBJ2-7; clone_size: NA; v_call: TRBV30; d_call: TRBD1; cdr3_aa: CAWDRDRVYEQYF; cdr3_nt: TGTGCCTGGGACCGGGACAGGGTCTACGAGCAGTACTTC
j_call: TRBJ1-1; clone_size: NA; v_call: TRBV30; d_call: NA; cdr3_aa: CAWSVSSRNTEAFF; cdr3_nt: TGTGCCTGGAGTGTATCGAGTAGGAACACTGAAGCTTTCTTT
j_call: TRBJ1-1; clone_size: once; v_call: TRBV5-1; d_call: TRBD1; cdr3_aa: CASSLAGQGAEAFF; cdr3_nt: TGCGCCAGCAGCTTGGCCGGACAGGGGGCTGAAGCTTTCTTT
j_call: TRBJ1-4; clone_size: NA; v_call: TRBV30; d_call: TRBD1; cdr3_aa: CAWSEIQGSNEKLFF; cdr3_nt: TGTGCCTGGAGTGAAATACAGGGGTCTAATGAAAAACTGTTTTTT
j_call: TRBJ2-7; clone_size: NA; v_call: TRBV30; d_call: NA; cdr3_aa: CAWASGQRGNPYEQYF; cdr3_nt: TGTGCCTGGGCTAGCGGACAGAGGGGGAATCCCTACGAGCAGTACTTC
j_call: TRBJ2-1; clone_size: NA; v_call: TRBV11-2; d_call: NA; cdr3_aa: CASSFSSGSYNEQFF; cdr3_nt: TGTGCCAGCAGCTTCTCCAGCGGATCCTACAATGAGCAGTTCTTC
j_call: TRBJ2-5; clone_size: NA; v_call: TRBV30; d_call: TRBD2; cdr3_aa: CAWTPSREGLRETQYF; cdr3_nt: TGTGCCTGGACCCCCTCCAGGGAGGGTTTACGTGAGACCCAGTACTTC
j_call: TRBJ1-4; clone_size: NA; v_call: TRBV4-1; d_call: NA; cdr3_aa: CASSQDLAVNNEKLFF; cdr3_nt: TGCGCCAGCAGCCAAGATCTTGCGGTCAATAATGAAAAACTGTTTTTT
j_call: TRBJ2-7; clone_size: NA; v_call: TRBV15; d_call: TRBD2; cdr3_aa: CATSRETGLAFYEQYF; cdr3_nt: TGTGCCACCAGCAGAGAGACGGGACTAGCTTTTTACGAGCAGTACTTC
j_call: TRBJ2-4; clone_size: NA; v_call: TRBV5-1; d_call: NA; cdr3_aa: CASSLGTSEGVIQYF; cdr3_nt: TGCGCCAGCAGCTTGGGGACTAGTGAGGGGGTCATTCAGTACTTC
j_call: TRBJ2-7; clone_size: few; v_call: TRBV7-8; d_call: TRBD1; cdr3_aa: CASSPGTGVTYEQYF; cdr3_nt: TGTGCCAGCAGCCCCGGGACAGGGGTGACCTACGAGCAGTACTTC
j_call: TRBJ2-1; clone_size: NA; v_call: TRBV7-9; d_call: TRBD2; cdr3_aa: CASSLGGTRSHEQFF; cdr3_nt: TGTGCCAGCAGCTTAGGAGGGACTAGGTCTCATGAGCAGTTCTTC
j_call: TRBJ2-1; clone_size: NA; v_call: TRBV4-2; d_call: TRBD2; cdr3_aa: CASSRGAGAGQSSYNEQFF; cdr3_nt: TGTGCCAGCAGCCGCGGGGCGGGAGCCGGCCAGAGCTCCTACAATGAGCAGTTCTTC
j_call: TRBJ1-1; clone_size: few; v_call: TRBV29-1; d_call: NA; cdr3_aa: CSAKSGTEAFF; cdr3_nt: TGCAGCGCCAAGTCCGGGACTGAAGCTTTCTTT
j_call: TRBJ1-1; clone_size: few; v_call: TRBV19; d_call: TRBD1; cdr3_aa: CASWDRYPNTEAFF; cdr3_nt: TGTGCCAGTTGGGACAGGTACCCGAACACTGAAGCTTTCTTT
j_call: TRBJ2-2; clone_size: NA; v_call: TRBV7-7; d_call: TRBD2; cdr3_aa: CASSLQASGNTGELFF; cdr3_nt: TGTGCCAGCAGCTTACAGGCTAGCGGAAACACCGGGGAGCTGTTTTTT
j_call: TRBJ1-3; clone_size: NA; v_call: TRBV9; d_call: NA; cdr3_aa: CASSAGTPSSGNTIYF; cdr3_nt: TGTGCCAGCAGCGCGGGGACTCCCAGCTCTGGAAACACCATATATTTT
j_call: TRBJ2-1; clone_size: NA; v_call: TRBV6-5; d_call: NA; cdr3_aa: CASSYSTGYVAEQFF; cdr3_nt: TGTGCCAGCAGTTACTCGACCGGGTACGTTGCTGAGCAGTTCTTC
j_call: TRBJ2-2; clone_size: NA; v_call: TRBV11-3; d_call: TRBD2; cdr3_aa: CASSLYWTSGSFGTGELFF; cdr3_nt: TGTGCCAGCAGCCTATATTGGACTAGCGGGAGTTTTGGCACCGGGGAGCTGTTTTTT
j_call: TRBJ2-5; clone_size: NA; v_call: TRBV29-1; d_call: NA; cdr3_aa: CSVERLRETQYF; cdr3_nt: TGCAGCGTTGAAAGACTGAGGGAGACCCAGTACTTC
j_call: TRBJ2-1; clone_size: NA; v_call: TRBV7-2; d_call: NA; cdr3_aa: CASSLSYNEQFF; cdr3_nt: TGTGCCAGCAGTCTCTCCTACAATGAGCAGTTCTTC
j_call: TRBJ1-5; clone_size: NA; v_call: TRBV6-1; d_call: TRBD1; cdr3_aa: CASSDRDRIYSNQPQHF; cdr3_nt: TGTGCCAGCAGTGACCGGGACAGGATTTATAGCAATCAGCCCCAGCATTTT
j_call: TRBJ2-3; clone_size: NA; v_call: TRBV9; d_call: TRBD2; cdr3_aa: CASRYSGRGTDTQYF; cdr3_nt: TGTGCCAGCAGATATAGCGGGAGGGGAACAGATACGCAGTATTTT
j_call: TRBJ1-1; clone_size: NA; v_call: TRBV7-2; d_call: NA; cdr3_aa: CASSSRTADTEAFF; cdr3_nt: TGTGCCAGCAGCTCCCGGACAGCCGACACTGAAGCTTTCTTT
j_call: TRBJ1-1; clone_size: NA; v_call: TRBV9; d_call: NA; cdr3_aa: CASSPGSLNTEAFF; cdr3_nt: TGTGCCAGCAGCCCGGGATCTCTGAACACTGAAGCTTTCTTT
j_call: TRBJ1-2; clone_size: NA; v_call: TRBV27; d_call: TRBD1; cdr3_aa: CASRPGGANYGYTF; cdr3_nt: TGTGCCAGCAGACCAGGGGGCGCAAACTATGGCTACACCTTC
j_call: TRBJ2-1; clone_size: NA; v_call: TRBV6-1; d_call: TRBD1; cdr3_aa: CASFGTGGKYNEQFF; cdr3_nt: TGTGCCAGCTTTGGGACAGGGGGAAAGTACAATGAGCAGTTCTTC
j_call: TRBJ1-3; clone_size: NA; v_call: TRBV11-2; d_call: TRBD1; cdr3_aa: CASSWDRLYSGNTIYF; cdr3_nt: TGTGCCAGCAGCTGGGACAGGTTATACTCTGGAAACACCATATATTTT
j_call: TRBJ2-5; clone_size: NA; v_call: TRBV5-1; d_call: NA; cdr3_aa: CASSLAAGPLETQYF; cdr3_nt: TGCGCCAGCAGCCTGGCCGCGGGACCTCTGGAGACCCAGTACTTC
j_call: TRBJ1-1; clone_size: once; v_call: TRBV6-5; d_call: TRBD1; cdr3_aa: CASRYRGTNTEAFF; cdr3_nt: TGTGCCAGCAGGTACAGGGGAACGAACACTGAAGCTTTCTTT
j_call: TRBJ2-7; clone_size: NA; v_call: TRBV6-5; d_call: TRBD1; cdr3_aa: CASSYSGTDSYEQYF; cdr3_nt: TGTGCCAGCAGTTACTCCGGGACAGACTCCTACGAGCAGTACTTC
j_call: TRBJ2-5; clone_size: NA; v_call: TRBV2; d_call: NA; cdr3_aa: CASSVASNKETQYF; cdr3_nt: TGTGCCAGCAGTGTGGCTAGTAATAAAGAGACCCAGTACTTC
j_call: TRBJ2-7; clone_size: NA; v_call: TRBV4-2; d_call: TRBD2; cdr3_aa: CASSQDDPTSGTDYEQYF; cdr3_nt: TGTGCCAGCAGCCAAGATGATCCCACCAGCGGGACTGATTACGAGCAGTACTTC